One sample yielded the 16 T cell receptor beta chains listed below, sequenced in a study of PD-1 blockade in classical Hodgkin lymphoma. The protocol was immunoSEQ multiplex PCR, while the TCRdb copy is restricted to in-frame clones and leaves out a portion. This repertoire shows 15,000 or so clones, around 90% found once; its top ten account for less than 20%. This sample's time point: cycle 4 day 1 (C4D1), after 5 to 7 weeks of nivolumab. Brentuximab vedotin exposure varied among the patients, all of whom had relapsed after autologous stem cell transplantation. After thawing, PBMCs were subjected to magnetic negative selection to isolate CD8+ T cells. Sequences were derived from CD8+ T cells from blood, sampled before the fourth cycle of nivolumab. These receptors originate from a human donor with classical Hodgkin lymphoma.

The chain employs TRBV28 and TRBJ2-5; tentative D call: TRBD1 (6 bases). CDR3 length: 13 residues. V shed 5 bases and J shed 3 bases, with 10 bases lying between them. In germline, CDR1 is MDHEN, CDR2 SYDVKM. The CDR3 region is CASSQTGKETQYF. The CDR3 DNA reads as TGTGCCAGCAGTCAAACAGGGAAAGAGACCCAGTACTTC. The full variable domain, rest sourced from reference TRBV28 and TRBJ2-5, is DVKVTQSSRYLVKRTGEKVFLECVQDMDHENMFWYRQDPGLGLRLIYFSYDVKMKEKGDIPEGYSVSREKKERFSLILESASTNQTSMYLCASSQTGKETQYFGPGTRLLVL.

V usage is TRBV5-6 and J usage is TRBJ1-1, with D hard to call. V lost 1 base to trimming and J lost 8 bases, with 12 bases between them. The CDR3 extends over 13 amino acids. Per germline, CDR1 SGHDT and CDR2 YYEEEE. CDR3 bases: TGTGCCAGCAGCTTGTTCTTAGTTACCGAAGCTTTCTTT. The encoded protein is CASSLFLVTEAFF.

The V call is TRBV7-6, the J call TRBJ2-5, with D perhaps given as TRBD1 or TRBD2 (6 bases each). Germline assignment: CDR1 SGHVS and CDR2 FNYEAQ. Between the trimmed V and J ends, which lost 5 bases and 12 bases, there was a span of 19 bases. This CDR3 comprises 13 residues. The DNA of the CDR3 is TGTGCCAGCAGCCATCAAGGGGGGCGAGCGGAGTACTTC. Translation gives CASSHQGGRAEYF.

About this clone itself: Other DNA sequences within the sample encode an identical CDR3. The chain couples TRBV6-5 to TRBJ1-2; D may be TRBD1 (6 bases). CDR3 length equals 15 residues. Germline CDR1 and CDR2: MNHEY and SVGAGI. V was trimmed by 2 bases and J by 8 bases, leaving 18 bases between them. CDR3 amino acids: CASSYGAGDTGGYTF. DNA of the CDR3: TGTGCCAGCAGTTACGGCGCGGGGGACACAGGGGGCTACACCTTC.

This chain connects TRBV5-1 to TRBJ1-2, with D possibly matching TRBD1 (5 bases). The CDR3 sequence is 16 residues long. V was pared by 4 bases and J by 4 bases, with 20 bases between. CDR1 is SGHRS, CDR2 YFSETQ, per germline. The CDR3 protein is CASSLNPGIGIYGYTF. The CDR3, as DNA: TGCGCCAGCAGCCTAAACCCAGGGATCGGCATCTATGGCTACACCTTC.

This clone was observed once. The CDR3 loop reads CSVGQKNTGELFF. The CDR3, as DNA: TGCAGCGTTGGCCAGAAGAACACCGGGGAGCTGTTTTTT. V and J are TRBV29-1 and TRBJ2-2; D ambiguous. The length of the CDR3 is 13 residues. The germline V gene has CDR1 SQVTM and CDR2 ANQGSEA. Between the trimmed V and J ends, which lost 4 bases and 1 base, there was a span of 7 bases.

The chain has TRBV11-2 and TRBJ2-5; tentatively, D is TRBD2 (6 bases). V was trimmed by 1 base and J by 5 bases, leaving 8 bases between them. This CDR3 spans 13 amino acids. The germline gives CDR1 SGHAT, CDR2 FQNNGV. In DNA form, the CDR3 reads TGTGCCAGCAGCTTAGCTAGCGAGGAGACCCAGTACTTC. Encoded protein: CASSLASEETQYF.

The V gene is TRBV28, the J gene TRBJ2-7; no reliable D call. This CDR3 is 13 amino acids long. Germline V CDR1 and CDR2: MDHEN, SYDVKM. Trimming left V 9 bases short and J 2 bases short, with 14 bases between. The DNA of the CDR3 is TGTGCCAGTAAGACGGAAGATGCCTACGAGCAGTACTTC. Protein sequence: CASKTEDAYEQYF. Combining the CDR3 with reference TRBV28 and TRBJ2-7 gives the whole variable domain DVKVTQSSRYLVKRTGEKVFLECVQDMDHENMFWYRQDPGLGLRLIYFSYDVKMKEKGDIPEGYSVSREKKERFSLILESASTNQTSMYLCASKTEDAYEQYFGPGTRLTVT.

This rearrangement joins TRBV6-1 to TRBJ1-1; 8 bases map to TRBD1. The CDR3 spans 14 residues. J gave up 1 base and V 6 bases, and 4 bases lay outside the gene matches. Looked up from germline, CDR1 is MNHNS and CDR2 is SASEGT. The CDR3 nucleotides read TGTGCCAGCAGAGATGACAGGGGGAACACTGAAGCTTTCTTT. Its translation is CASRDDRGNTEAFF.

CDR3 sequence (DNA): TGTGCCAGCAGCCATGGGACGGACTCTTTCCTCTACGAGCAGTACTTC. Its protein is CASSHGTDSFLYEQYF. This chain links TRBV7-2 with TRBJ2-7; D tentatively reads TRBD1 or TRBD2 (5 bases each). Trimming took 5 bases from V and 3 from J, leaving 20 bases between them. This CDR3 region has 16 residues. CDR1 is SGHTA and CDR2 is FQGNSA in the germline V gene. Using reference TRBV7-2 and TRBJ2-7 for the parts outside the CDR3, the full variable domain is GAGVSQSPSNKVTEKGKDVELRCDPISGHTALYWYRQSLGQGLEFLIYFQGNSAPDKSGLPSDRFSAERTGGSVSTLTIQRTQQEDSAVYLCASSHGTDSFLYEQYFGPGTRLTVT.

CDR3 bases: TGTGCCAGCAACATACAGGGGGCTCATCAGCCCCAGCATTTT. Its protein product is CASNIQGAHQPQHF. The chain has TRBV7-4 and TRBJ1-5; TRBD1 matches 9 bases. With 7 bases clipped from V and 5 bases from J, the junction kept 6 bases outside the gene matches. The germline gives CDR1 SGHVT, CDR2 SQSDAQ. The CDR3 is made up of 14 amino acids.

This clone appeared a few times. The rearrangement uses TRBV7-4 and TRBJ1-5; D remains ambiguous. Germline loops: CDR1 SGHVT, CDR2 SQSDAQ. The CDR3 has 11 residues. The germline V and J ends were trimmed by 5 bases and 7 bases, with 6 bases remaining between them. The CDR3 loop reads CASSLIQPQHF. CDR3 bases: TGTGCCAGCAGCCTAATACAGCCCCAGCATTTT.

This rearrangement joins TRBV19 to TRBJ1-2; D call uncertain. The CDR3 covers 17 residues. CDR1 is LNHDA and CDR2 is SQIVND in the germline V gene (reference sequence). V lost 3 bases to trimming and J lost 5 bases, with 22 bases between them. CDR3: CASSIDMAGRPSYGYTF. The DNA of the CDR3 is TGTGCCAGTAGTATTGATATGGCAGGAAGACCGTCGTATGGCTACACCTTC.

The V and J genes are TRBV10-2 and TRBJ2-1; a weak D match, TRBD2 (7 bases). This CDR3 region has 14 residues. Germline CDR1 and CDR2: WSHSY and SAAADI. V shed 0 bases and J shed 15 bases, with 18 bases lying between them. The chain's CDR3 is CASSESGGGYGLFF. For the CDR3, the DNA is TGCGCCAGCAGTGAGTCGGGGGGGGGCTATGGTCTGTTCTTC.

The CDR3 reads CASSLSTGGASEQYF. Here the CDR3 DNA reads TGTGCCAGCAGTCTTTCAACAGGGGGAGCGTCCGAGCAGTACTTC. The chain joins TRBV27 to TRBJ2-7; 8 nucleotides line up with TRBD1. The CDR3 consists of 15 residues. Unmatched junction bases numbered 12, after V lost 5 bases and J lost 6 bases. Germline-derived CDR1 and CDR2 are MNHEY and SMNVEV (reference sequence).

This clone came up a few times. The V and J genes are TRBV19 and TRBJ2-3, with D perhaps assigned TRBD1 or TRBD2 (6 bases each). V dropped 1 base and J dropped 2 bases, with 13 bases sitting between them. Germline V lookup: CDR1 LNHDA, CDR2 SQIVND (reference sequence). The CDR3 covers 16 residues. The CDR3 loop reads CASSIGGGHPTDTQYF. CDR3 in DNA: TGTGCCAGTAGTATAGGTGGGGGGCACCCCACAGATACGCAGTATTTT.